This T cell receptor beta chain was observed in a study of blood T cells in healthy people across ages. The overall study: Through template switching, about one barcoded beta molecule was captured per two T cells, as measured in model experiments.

Study-wide points: For the donors, CMV status was unknown and possibly confounded expanded clonotype changes.

Primers used in a second PCR of about 6 to 11 cycles were a sample-barcoded 5' primer and a J-beta primer mix. Each CDR3 protein gets one entry after TCRdb re-called the 5' RACE reads with MiXCR. The sample contains fewer than 2 million distinct CDR3 sequences, roughly 43% of which appear only once. The V end lost 5 bases, the J end lost 5 bases, and 22 bases lay between the germline ends. This CDR3 comprises 17 residues. CDR1 and CDR2 from the germline V gene are SGHVS and FQNEAQ. As regards this clonotype: Antigen specificity is unknown.

The sequencing sample was made of blood. This receptor was obtained from a human donor in good health. This chain uses TRBV7-8 with TRBJ2-1; D might be TRBD1 (6 bases). The chain's CDR3 is CASSPRNLGTPNNEQFF. The CDR3 coding sequence is TGTGCCAGCAGCCCAAGGAACCTCGGGACACCTAACAATGAGCAGTTCTTC.